The present T cell receptor (beta chain) was sequenced within a study of shared clonotypes between healthy human individuals. Overall study context: Sampling drew on donors who were a couple of women and three men aged 18 to 49.

A deep-level run was used for the assay. When replicate PCRs were run on unsorted PBMC, they used 250 to 300 ng DNA, 25,000 to 30,000 T cell genomes. Bulk PBMC genomic DNA spanned ten immunoSEQ deep plates. Sequencing was performed with immunoSEQ multiplex PCR; in TCRdb, only in-frame clones are kept and a portion is missing. The sample includes 400,000 to 600,000 clones, around 79% seen only once; the top ten take around 13%. This CDR3 spans 13 amino acids. The rearrangement uses TRBV21-1 and TRBJ2-1. TRBV21-1 is an annotated pseudogene. Sequencing used PBMCs. The receptor was isolated from a middle-aged woman in good health. Some clones in this sample may be carry-over from other donors' samples. The CDR3 DNA sequence: TGTGCTGGCCTGGGGGGCACCTACAATGAGCAGTTCTTC. It is translated as CAGLGGTYNEQFF.